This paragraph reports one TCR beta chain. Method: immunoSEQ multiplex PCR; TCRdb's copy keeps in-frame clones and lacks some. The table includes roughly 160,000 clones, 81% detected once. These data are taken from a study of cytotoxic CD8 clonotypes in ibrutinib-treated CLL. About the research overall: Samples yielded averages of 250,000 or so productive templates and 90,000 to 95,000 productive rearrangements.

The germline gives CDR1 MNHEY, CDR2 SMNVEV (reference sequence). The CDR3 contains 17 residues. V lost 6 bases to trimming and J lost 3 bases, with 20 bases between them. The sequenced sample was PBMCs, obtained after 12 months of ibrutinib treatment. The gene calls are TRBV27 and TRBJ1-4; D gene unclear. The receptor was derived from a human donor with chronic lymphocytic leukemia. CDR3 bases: TGTGCCAGCAGCATCCCCCGACAAAGGCTTTCTAATGAAAAACTGTTTTTT. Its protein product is CASSIPRQRLSNEKLFF. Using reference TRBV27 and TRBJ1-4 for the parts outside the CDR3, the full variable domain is EAQVTQNPRYLITVTGKKLTVTCSQNMNHEYMSWYRQDPGLGLRQIYYSMNVEVTDKGDVPEGYKVSRKEKRNFPLILESPSPNQTSLYFCASSIPRQRLSNEKLFFGSGTQLSVL.